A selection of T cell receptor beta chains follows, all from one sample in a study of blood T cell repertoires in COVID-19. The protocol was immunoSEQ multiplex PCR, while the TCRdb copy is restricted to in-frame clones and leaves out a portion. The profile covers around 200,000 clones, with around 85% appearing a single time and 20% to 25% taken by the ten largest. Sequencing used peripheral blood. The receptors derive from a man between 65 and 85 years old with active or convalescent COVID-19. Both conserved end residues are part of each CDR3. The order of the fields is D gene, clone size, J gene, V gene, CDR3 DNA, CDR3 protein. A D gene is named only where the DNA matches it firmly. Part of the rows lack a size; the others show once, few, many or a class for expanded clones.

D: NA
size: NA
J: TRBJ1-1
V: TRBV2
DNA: TGTGCCAGCAGCCTGGACACCTACAACACTGAAGCTTTCTTT
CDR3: CASSLDTYNTEAFF

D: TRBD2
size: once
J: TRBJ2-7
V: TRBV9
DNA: TGTGCCAGCACCCCAACGACTAGCGGGATCGGTGAGCAGTACTTC
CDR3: CASTPTTSGIGEQYF

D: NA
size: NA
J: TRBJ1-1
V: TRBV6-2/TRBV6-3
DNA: TGTGCCAGCAGTTACCCCCCGCAGGGCGTGGGCACTGAAGCTTTCTTT
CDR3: CASSYPPQGVGTEAFF

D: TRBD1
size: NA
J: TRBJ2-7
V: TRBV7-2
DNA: TGTGCCAGCAGCCCCCTTCTCAGGGGGCAAGTTTCCGAGCAGTACTTC
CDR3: CASSPLLRGQVSEQYF

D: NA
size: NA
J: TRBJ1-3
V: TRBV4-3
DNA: TGCGCCAGCAGCCAAGCGGGACTCCCAGCGCACACCATATATTTT
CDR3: CASSQAGLPAHTIYF

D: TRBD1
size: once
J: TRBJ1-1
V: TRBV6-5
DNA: TGTGCCAGCAGCCGGACAGGGCTTCAGAACACTGAAGCTTTCTTT
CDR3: CASSRTGLQNTEAFF

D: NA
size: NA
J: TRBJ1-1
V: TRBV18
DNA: TGTGCCAGCTCACCAGACACTGGCACTGAAGCTTTCTTT
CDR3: CASSPDTGTEAFF

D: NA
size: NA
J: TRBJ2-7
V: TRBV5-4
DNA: TGTGCCAGCAGCCGTCCTCCCCCCTCTCAGGAGCAGTACTTC
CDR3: CASSRPPPSQEQYF

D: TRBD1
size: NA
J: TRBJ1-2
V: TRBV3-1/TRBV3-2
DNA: TGTGCCAGCAGCCGCTGGACAGGGGGTTACTATGGCTACACCTTC
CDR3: CASSRWTGGYYGYTF

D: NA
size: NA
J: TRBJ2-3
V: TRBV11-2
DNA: TGTGCCAGCAGCTTGATGACAGGAACAACAGATACGCAGTATTTT
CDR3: CASSLMTGTTDTQYF

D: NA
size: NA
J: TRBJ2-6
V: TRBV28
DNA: TGTGCCAGCAGTTCGGAGGGCTCTGGGGCCAACGTCCTGACTTTC
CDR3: CASSSEGSGANVLTF

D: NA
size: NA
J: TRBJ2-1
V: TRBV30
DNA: TGTGCCTGGAGTGTTCAAACCAGCTCCTACAATGAGCAGTTCTTC
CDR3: CAWSVQTSSYNEQFF

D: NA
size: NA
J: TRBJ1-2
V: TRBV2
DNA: TGTGCCAGCAGTGTACTCACAGGGAACTATGGCTACACCTTC
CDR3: CASSVLTGNYGYTF

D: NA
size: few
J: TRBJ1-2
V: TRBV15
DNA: TGTGCCACCAGCAGAGGGGGCGTCGGCTATGGCTACACCTTC
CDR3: CATSRGGVGYGYTF

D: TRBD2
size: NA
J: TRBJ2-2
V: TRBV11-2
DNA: TGTGCCAGCAGCTCACCGGGACTAGCGGGAGGGATGAACACCGGGGAGCTGTTTTTT
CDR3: CASSSPGLAGGMNTGELFF

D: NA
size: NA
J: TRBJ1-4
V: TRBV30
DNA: TGTGCCTGGCATATCGGACCCTGGGCGGGTAATGAAAAACTGTTTTTT
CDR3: CAWHIGPWAGNEKLFF

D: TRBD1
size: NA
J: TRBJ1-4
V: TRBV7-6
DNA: TGTGCCAGCAGTCAGACGACAGGGGCCTGGAATGAAAAACTGTTTTTT
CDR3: CASSQTTGAWNEKLFF

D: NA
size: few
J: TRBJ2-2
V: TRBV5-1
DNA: TGCGCCAGCAGCTTGTACGGGGAGGACACCGGGGAGCTGTTTTTT
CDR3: CASSLYGEDTGELFF

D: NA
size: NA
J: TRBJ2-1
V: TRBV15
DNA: TGTGCCACCAGCAGAGTGGCGGGGTCCTACAATGAGCAGTTCTTC
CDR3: CATSRVAGSYNEQFF

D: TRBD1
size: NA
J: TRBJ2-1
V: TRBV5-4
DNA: TGTGCCAGCAGCCTCTATCGGACAGGGGACTACAATGAGCAGTTCTTC
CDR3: CASSLYRTGDYNEQFF

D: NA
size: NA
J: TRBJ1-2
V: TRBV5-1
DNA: TGCGCCAGCAGCCCGGGGGACTCTCGTGGCTACACCTTC
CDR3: CASSPGDSRGYTF

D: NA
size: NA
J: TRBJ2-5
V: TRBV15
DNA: TGTGCCACCAGCAGAGGCAGTCAAGAGACCCAGTACTTC
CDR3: CATSRGSQETQYF

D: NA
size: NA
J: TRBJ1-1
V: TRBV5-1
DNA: TGCGCCAGCAGCTTGGGCACAGGGACCACTGAAGCTTTCTTT
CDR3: CASSLGTGTTEAFF

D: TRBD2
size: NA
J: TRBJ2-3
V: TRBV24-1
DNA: TGTGCCACCAGTGACCCCAGCGGGAGGTCAGATACGCAGTATTTT
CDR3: CATSDPSGRSDTQYF

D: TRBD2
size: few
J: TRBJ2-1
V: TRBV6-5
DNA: TGTGCCAGCAGTTACCGGCGGGGGAGTTACAATGAGCAGTTCTTC
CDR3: CASSYRRGSYNEQFF

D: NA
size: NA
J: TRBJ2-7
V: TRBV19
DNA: TGTGCCAGCAGACCCGGGGAGAGACCTTACTACGAGCAGTACTTC
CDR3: CASRPGERPYYEQYF

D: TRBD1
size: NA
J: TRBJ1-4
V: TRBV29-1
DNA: TGCAGCGTTGGTACCGGGACAGGTTCTAATGAAAAACTGTTTTTT
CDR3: CSVGTGTGSNEKLFF

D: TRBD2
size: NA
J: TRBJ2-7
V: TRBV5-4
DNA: TGTGCCAGCAGCCGCGGGGCCCTTGGGCTAGCGGCCTCCTACGAGCAGTACTTC
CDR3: CASSRGALGLAASYEQYF

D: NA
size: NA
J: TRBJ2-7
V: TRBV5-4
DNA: TGTGCCAGCAGCACAGGACCCGCATACGAGCAGTACTTC
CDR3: CASSTGPAYEQYF

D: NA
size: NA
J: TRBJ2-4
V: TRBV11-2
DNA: TGTGCCAGCAGCTTGAGGGTCGGCCTAGTCTCGTACTTC
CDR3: CASSLRVGLVSYF

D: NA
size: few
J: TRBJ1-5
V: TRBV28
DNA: TGTGCCAGTCGAGGGTCAAGCATACCTCAGCCCCAGCATTTT
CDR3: CASRGSSIPQPQHF

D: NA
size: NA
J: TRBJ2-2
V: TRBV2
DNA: TGTGCCAGCAGTGAGTTGAGGGCCGGGGAGCTGTTTTTT
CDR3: CASSELRAGELFF

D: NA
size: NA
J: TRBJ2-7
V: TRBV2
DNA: TGTGCCAGCAGTAAGGGGCCCCTCTCCGAGCAGTACTTC
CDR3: CASSKGPLSEQYF

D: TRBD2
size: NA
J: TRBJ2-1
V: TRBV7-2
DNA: TGTGCCAGCAGCTTACAGGGGACTAGCGGGGGCAATGAGCAGTTCTTC
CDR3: CASSLQGTSGGNEQFF

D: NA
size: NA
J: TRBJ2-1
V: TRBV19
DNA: TGTGCCAGTAGTATGTCCTTGAGCTCCTACAATGAGCAGTTCTTC
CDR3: CASSMSLSSYNEQFF

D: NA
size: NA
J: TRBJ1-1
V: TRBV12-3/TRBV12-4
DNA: TGTGCCAGCAGTACTCAGGTGAACACTGAAGCTTTCTTT
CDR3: CASSTQVNTEAFF

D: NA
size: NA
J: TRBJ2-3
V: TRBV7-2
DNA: TGTGCCAGCAGCCCCGGACAGCCCGTAAGCACAGATACGCAGTATTTT
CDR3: CASSPGQPVSTDTQYF

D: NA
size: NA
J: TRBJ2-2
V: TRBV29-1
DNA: TGCAGCGTTGCCAGGGGATCCGGGGAGCTGTTTTTT
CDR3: CSVARGSGELFF

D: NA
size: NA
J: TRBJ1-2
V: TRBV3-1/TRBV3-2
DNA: TGTGCCAGCAGCCCCCTATATAGGGGGACCTACTTC
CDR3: CASSPLYRGTYF

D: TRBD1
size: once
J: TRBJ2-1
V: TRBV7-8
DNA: TGTGCCAGCAGCTCCGGGACAGGTGTATTCTCCTACAATGAGCAGTTCTTC
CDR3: CASSSGTGVFSYNEQFF

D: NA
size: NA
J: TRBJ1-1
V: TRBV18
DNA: TGTGCCAGCTCACCACCGGGGGGGCTGAACACTGAAGCTTTCTTT
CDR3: CASSPPGGLNTEAFF